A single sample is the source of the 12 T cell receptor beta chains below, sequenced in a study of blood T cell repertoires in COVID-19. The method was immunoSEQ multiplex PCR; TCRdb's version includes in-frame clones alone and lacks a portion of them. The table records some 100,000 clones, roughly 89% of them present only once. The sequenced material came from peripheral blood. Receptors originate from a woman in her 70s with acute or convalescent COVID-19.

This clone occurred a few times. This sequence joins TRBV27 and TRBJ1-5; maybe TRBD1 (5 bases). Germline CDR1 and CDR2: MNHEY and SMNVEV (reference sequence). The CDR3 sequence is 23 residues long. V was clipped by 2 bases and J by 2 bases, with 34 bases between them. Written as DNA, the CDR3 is TGTGCCAGCAGTTTACCATTTACGGGGGGACGGGACGGGGCAATGGTTGGCAATCAGCCCCAGCATTTT. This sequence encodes CASSLPFTGGRDGAMVGNQPQHF.

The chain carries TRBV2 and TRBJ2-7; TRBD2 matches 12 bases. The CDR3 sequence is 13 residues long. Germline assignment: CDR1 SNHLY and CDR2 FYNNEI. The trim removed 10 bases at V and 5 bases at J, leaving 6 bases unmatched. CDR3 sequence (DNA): TGTGCCACCTCACTAGCGGGAGGAAACGAGCAGTACTTC. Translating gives CATSLAGGNEQYF.

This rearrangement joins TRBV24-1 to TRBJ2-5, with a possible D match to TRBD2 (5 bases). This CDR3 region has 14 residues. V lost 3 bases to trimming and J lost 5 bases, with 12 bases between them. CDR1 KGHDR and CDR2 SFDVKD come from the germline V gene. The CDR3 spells CATSDTRTGETQYF. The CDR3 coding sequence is TGTGCCACCAGTGATACCCGGACGGGGGAGACCCAGTACTTC.

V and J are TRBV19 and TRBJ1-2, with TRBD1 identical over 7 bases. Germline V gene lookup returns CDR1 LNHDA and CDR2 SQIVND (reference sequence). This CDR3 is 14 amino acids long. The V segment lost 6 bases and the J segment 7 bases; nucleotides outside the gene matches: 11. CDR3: CASRGLGTAAGYTF. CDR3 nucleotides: TGTGCCAGTAGGGGGCTCGGGACAGCGGCTGGCTACACCTTC. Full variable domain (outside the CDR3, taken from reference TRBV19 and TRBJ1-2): DGGITQSPKYLFRKEGQNVTLSCEQNLNHDAMYWYRQDPGQGLRLIYYSQIVNDFQKGDIAEGYSVSREKKESFPLTVTSAQKNPTAFYLCASRGLGTAAGYTFGSGTRLTVV.

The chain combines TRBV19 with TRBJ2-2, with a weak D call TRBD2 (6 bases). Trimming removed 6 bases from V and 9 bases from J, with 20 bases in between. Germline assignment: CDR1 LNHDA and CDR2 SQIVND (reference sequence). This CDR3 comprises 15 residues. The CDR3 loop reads CASSLPGLRGRELFF. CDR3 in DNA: TGTGCCAGTAGCTTGCCGGGACTGCGAGGCCGGGAGCTGTTTTTT.

The CDR3 loop reads CASSSQGVDTEAFF. CDR3 nucleotides: TGCGCCAGCAGCTCGCAGGGGGTGGACACTGAAGCTTTCTTT. This sequence joins TRBV5-1 and TRBJ1-1; 7 bases map to TRBD1. This CDR3 comprises 14 residues. The ends lost 3 bases at V and 3 bases at J; junction bases unmatched: 5. Per the germline V gene, CDR1 is SGHRS and CDR2 is YFSETQ.

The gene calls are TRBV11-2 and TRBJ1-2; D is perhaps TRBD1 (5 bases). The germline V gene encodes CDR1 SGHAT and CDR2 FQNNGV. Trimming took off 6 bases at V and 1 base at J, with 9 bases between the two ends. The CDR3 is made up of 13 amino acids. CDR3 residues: CASSPDSNYGYTF. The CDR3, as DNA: TGTGCCAGCAGTCCAGACAGTAACTATGGCTACACCTTC.

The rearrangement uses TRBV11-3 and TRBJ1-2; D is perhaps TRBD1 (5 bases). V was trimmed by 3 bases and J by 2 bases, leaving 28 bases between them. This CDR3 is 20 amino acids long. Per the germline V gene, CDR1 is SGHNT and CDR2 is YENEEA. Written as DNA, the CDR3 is TGTGCCAGCAGCTTTTTTCTTCTACTCTCCAGGGATTTGCCCAACTATGGCTACACCTTC. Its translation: CASSFFLLLSRDLPNYGYTF.

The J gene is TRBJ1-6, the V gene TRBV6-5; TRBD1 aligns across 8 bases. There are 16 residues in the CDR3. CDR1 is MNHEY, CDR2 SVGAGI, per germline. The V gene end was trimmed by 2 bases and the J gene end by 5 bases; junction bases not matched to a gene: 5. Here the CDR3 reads CASSYTRTGNNSPLHF. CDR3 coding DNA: TGTGCCAGCAGTTACACAAGGACAGGGAATAATTCACCCCTCCACTTT.

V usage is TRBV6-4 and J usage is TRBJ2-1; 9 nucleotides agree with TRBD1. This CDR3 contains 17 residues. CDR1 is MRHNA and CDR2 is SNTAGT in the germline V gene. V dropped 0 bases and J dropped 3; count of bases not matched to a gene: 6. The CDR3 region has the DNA TGTGCCAGCAGTGACTCACTCCGACAGGGGGTCTACAATGAGCAGTTCTTC. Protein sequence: CASSDSLRQGVYNEQFF.

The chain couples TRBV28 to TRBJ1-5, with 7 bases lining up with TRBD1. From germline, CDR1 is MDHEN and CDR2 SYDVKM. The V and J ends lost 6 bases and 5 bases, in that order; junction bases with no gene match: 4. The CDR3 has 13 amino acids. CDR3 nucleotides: TGTGCCAGCAGGCAAGACAGGGATCAGCCCCAGCATTTT. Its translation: CASRQDRDQPQHF. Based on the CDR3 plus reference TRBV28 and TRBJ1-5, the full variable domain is DVKVTQSSRYLVKRTGEKVFLECVQDMDHENMFWYRQDPGLGLRLIYFSYDVKMKEKGDIPEGYSVSREKKERFSLILESASTNQTSMYLCASRQDRDQPQHFGDGTRLSIL.

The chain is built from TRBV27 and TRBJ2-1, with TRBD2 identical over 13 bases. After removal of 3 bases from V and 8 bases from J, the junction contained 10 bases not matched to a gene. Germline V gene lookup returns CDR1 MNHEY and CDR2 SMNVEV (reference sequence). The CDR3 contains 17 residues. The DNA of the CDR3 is TGTGCCAGCAGTTTCACACAGGGGACTAGCGGGGCGGATGAGCAGTTCTTC. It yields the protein CASSFTQGTSGADEQFF.